Following are 21 T cell receptor beta chains from one sample sequenced in a study of T cell responses to AZD1222 COVID-19 vaccine. Sequenced by immunoSEQ multiplex PCR; TCRdb stores in-frame clones only, minus some. Of more than 150,000 clones detected, around 85% appear once; the ten largest clones hold 5.5% to 7%. Source: peripheral blood, taken after recovery from COVID-19. These receptor sequences come from an adult who had recovered from COVID-19.

This chain connects TRBV12-5 to TRBJ2-3; 7 bases line up with TRBD1. V lost 0 bases to trimming and J lost 2 bases; unmatched junction nucleotides: 11. Germline V gene lookup returns CDR1 LGHNT and CDR2 FRNRAP. The length of the CDR3 is 18 residues. In nucleotides, the CDR3 is TGTGCTAGTGGTTTGGTACTCATCAGGGGGACACCCACAGATACGCAGTATTTT. It translates to CASGLVLIRGTPTDTQYF.

This chain links TRBV10-3 with TRBJ1-5, with D maybe TRBD1 (5 bases). V dropped 2 bases and J dropped 3 bases, with 11 bases sitting between them. Germline V lookup: CDR1 ENHRY, CDR2 SYGVKD. There are 15 residues in the CDR3. CDR3 DNA: TGTGCCATCAGTGAGAACAGGTTATTCAATCAGCCCCAGCATTTT. It is translated as CAISENRLFNQPQHF.

The V call is TRBV24-1, the J call TRBJ1-2, with D uncertain. Trimming shortened V by 5 bases and J by 4 bases, and 10 bases separated the two germline ends. CDR1 is KGHDR and CDR2 is SFDVKD in the germline V gene. The CDR3 contains 13 residues. CDR3 amino acids: CATSAGVGYGYTF. The CDR3 DNA is TGTGCCACCAGTGCCGGGGTGGGCTATGGCTACACCTTC.

This rearrangement joins TRBV6-2 or TRBV6-3 to TRBJ2-2; D remains ambiguous. This CDR3 has 13 residues. Germline V CDR1 and CDR2: MNHEY, SVGEGT. The V end was cut by 0 bases, the J end by 4 bases, with 3 bases between. This chain's CDR3 is CASSYSGTGELFF. CDR3 coding DNA: TGTGCCAGCAGTTACTCAGGCACCGGGGAGCTGTTTTTT.

This chain joins TRBV9 and TRBJ1-2; 7 nucleotides line up with TRBD1. Germline assignment: CDR1 SGDLS and CDR2 YYNGEE. There are 15 residues in the CDR3. V trimming: 0 bases; J trimming: 3 bases; junction bases outside the gene matches: 5. CDR3 DNA: TGTGCCAGCAGCGTAGGCGGAGGACAGGACTATGGCTACACCTTC. Protein sequence: CASSVGGGQDYGYTF.

This sequence joins TRBV12-3 or TRBV12-4 and TRBJ2-7, with D maybe TRBD1 (6 bases). CDR3 size: 12 residues. Trimming shortened V by 5 bases and J by 9 bases, and 14 bases separated the two germline ends. The CDR3 bases are TGTGCCAGCAGTCGACAGGCTACGGGGCAGTACTTC. Translation: CASSRQATGQYF.

The chain recombines TRBV5-4 with TRBJ2-4; D ambiguous. Trimming stripped 0 bases from V and 1 base from J, with 5 bases between. CDR1 and CDR2 from the germline V gene are SGHNT and YYREEE (reference sequence). This CDR3 has 14 amino acids. CDR3: CASSLVGAKNIQYF. The CDR3 nucleotides read TGTGCCAGCAGCTTGGTCGGCGCCAAAAACATTCAGTACTTC.

This rearrangement joins TRBV10-1 to TRBJ2-3, with a weak D call TRBD2 (5 bases). The CDR3 totals 15 residues. Germline CDR1 and CDR2: WNHNN and SYGVQD (reference sequence). Trimming removed 5 bases from V and 0 bases from J, with 12 bases in between. CDR3 sequence reads: CASSSAEGSTDTQYF. The CDR3, as DNA: TGCGCCAGCAGTTCCGCAGAGGGCAGCACAGATACGCAGTATTTT.

The J gene is TRBJ1-2, the V gene TRBV19; D gene unclear. In germline, CDR1 is LNHDA, CDR2 SQIVND (reference sequence). The V gene lost 7 bases and the J gene lost 1 base, with 7 bases spanning the gap. The CDR3 runs to 12 residues. Here the CDR3 reads CASTPSNYGYTF. The CDR3 DNA reads TGTGCCAGTACCCCCAGTAACTATGGCTACACCTTC. Full variable domain (outside the CDR3, taken from reference TRBV19 and TRBJ1-2): DGGITQSPKYLFRKEGQNVTLSCEQNLNHDAMYWYRQDPGQGLRLIYYSQIVNDFQKGDIAEGYSVSREKKESFPLTVTSAQKNPTAFYLCASTPSNYGYTFGSGTRLTVV.

The chain recombines TRBV6-5 with TRBJ2-2, with D unclear. Germline V gene lookup returns CDR1 MNHEY and CDR2 SVGAGI. V was clipped by 7 bases and J by 4 bases, with 13 bases between them. CDR3 length: 14 amino acids. As DNA, the CDR3 is TGTGCCAGCATCGGAAAACTTCCCACCGGGGAGCTGTTTTTT. This sequence encodes CASIGKLPTGELFF.

The gene calls are TRBV5-1 and TRBJ1-6; D gene ambiguous. Germline-derived CDR1 and CDR2 are SGHRS and YFSETQ. The CDR3 extends over 16 amino acids. V dropped 4 bases and J dropped 0 bases, with 11 bases sitting between them. The CDR3 nucleotides read TGCGCCAGCAGCCCGATGGGCAGCTCCTATAATTCACCCCTCCACTTT. Residues: CASSPMGSSYNSPLHF.

V usage is TRBV19 and J usage is TRBJ1-1, with D unclear. V dropped 6 bases and J dropped 1 base, with 6 bases sitting between them. CDR3 length equals 12 residues. Germline lookup yields CDR1 LNHDA and CDR2 SQIVND (reference sequence). In DNA, the CDR3 is TGTGCCAGTAGGACCGGGAACACTGAAGCTTTCTTT. Translating it yields CASRTGNTEAFF. Complete variable domain (other parts from reference TRBV19 and TRBJ1-1): DGGITQSPKYLFRKEGQNVTLSCEQNLNHDAMYWYRQDPGQGLRLIYYSQIVNDFQKGDIAEGYSVSREKKESFPLTVTSAQKNPTAFYLCASRTGNTEAFFGQGTRLTVV.

This clone showed up just once. The V and J genes are TRBV7-8 and TRBJ1-6; D gene ambiguous. CDR3 size: 15 residues. The germline V and J ends were trimmed by 4 bases and 6 bases, with 13 bases remaining between them. Germline CDR1 is SGHVS and CDR2 is FQNEAQ. CDR3 sequence reads: CASSSPGGVNSPLHF. The CDR3 region has the DNA TGTGCCAGCAGCTCCCCTGGAGGAGTTAATTCACCCCTCCACTTT.

The chain is built from TRBV9 and TRBJ2-7; the D is unclear. V was trimmed by 1 base and J by 4 bases, leaving 18 bases between them. In germline, CDR1 is SGDLS, CDR2 YYNGEE. This CDR3 is 16 amino acids long. This chain's CDR3 is CASSVSVGLPYYEQYF. Written as DNA, the CDR3 is TGTGCCAGCAGCGTAAGCGTCGGGCTCCCCTATTACGAGCAGTACTTC.

The V and J genes are TRBV9 and TRBJ1-2; 7 nucleotides align to TRBD1. Germline V gene sequence: CDR1 SGDLS, CDR2 YYNGEE. This CDR3 has 14 residues. V lost 0 bases, J lost 2 bases, and 1 base stayed unmatched. Here the CDR3 reads CASSVEQGNYGYTF. The CDR3 DNA sequence: TGTGCCAGCAGCGTAGAACAGGGGAACTATGGCTACACCTTC.

The V call is TRBV18, the J call TRBJ1-1, with D uncertain. The CDR3 totals 13 residues. CDR1 is KGHSH, CDR2 LQKENI, per germline. V lost 5 bases to trimming and J lost 1 base, with 8 bases between them. The chain's CDR3 is CASSRAANTEAFF. CDR3 nucleotide sequence: TGTGCCAGCTCAAGGGCGGCGAACACTGAAGCTTTCTTT.

The V and J genes are TRBV27 and TRBJ2-7; 9 nucleotides align to TRBD2. V was clipped by 10 bases and J by 2 bases; unmatched bases: 6. The germline CDR1 and CDR2 sequences are MNHEY and SMNVEV (reference sequence). The CDR3 has 13 residues. CDR3 DNA: TGTGCCACCCGACTAGCGGATACCTACGAGCAGTACTTC. This encodes CATRLADTYEQYF.

This chain links TRBV5-4 with TRBJ2-1; D call uncertain. CDR1 SGHNT and CDR2 YYREEE come from the germline V gene (reference sequence). Trimming shortened V by 4 bases and J by 10 bases, and 21 bases separated the two germline ends. The CDR3 spans 15 residues. DNA for the CDR3: TGTGCCAGCAGCCTTGACAACTCAAAGGGTGGGGAGCAGTTCTTC. Its translation: CASSLDNSKGGEQFF.

Notes on this clone: At the DNA level, this CDR3 is encoded by other sequences in the same sample as well. Here the CDR3 DNA reads TGCGCCAGCAGCCCCGGGGGGGCCTCCGGGGAGCTGTTTTTT. Its protein product is CASSPGGASGELFF. The gene calls are TRBV5-1 and TRBJ2-2; 8 nucleotides agree with TRBD2. Germline loops: CDR1 SGHRS, CDR2 YFSETQ. This CDR3 comprises 14 residues. V was pared by 4 bases and J by 6 bases, with 5 bases of the junction left unmatched.

This clone was picked up one time. The chain couples TRBV7-3 to TRBJ1-1, with TRBD1 matching 12 bases. CDR3 size: 16 residues. Per the germline V gene, CDR1 is SGHTA and CDR2 is FQGTGA. The ends lost 2 bases at V and 3 bases at J; junction bases unmatched: 4. The chain's CDR3 is CASSLGGTGGYTEAFF. As DNA, the CDR3 is TGTGCCAGCAGCTTAGGAGGGACAGGGGGCTACACTGAAGCTTTCTTT.

The chain employs TRBV6-1 and TRBJ1-6, with no clear D. CDR1 is MNHNS and CDR2 is SASEGT in the germline V gene. V was clipped by 0 bases and J by 5 bases, with 11 bases between them. The CDR3 is 16 amino acids. CDR3 sequence (DNA): TGTGCCAGCAGTGAAGCGAGGCGTCGGGATAATTCACCCCTCCACTTT. As protein: CASSEARRRDNSPLHF.